These 16 T cell receptor beta chains share one sample of origin, sequenced in a study of shared clonotypes between healthy human individuals. Sequencing was performed with immunoSEQ multiplex PCR; in TCRdb, only in-frame clones are kept and a portion is missing. This sample yields around 2,000,000 clones, of which about 94% are seen a single time; 1% to 1.5% belongs to the top ten. Positive CCR7 selection of CD45RO-negative cells yielded the naive CD8 cells, and terminally differentiated effector memory CD45RA+ cells were excluded. What was sequenced was naive CD8+ T cells sorted from blood. The receptors originated from a man between 18 and 35 years old in good health.

As regards this clone: The junction departs from the called germline gene at one end, perhaps through a read error. Within the sample, other DNA sequences also encode this same CDR3. The V gene is TRBV7-7, the J gene TRBJ2-2, with TRBD2 as a possible D gene (5 bases). Germline loops: CDR1 SSHAT, CDR2 FNYEAQ (reference sequence). This CDR3 region has 14 residues. The CDR3 bases are TGTGCTAGCAGCTTCGGACTGAACACCGGGGAGCTGTTTTTT. The encoded protein is CASSFGLNTGELFF.

The genes are TRBV7-9 and TRBJ2-1; TRBD2 agrees at 9 bases. Germline CDR1 SEHNR, CDR2 FQNEAQ (reference sequence). J lost 0 bases, V lost 5 bases, and 2 bases had no gene match. The CDR3 length is 15 residues. CDR3 amino acids: CASSILAGSYNEQFF. The CDR3 DNA reads as TGTGCCAGCAGCATACTAGCGGGCTCCTACAATGAGCAGTTCTTC.

The genes are TRBV10-3 and TRBJ1-2, with a possible D match to TRBD1 (5 bases). The CDR3 spans 15 residues. Trimming removed 0 bases from V and 6 bases from J, with 14 bases in between. The V gene's germline CDR1 is ENHRY and CDR2 SYGVKD. CDR3 in DNA: TGTGCCATCAGTGAGTCGAGGGGCGCCGTTAATGGCTACACCTTC. It is translated as CAISESRGAVNGYTF.

This chain joins TRBV27 and TRBJ2-5; tentative D call: TRBD1 (7 bases). This CDR3 has 15 amino acids. V was clipped by 3 bases and J by 2 bases, with 13 bases between them. CDR1 is MNHEY and CDR2 is SMNVEV in the germline V gene (reference sequence). The CDR3 sequence is CASSFFPGGQETQYF. The CDR3, as DNA: TGTGCCAGCAGTTTCTTTCCAGGGGGGCAAGAGACCCAGTACTTC.

The V gene is TRBV11-2, the J gene TRBJ2-1; 8 bases agree with TRBD1. The germline V gene encodes CDR1 SGHAT and CDR2 FQNNGV. CDR3 length: 19 amino acids. The V segment lost 5 bases and the J segment 7 bases; nucleotides outside the gene matches: 22. The CDR3 nucleotides are TGTGCCAGCAGCCGATTACCAGCCCCAATCGACAGGGGCAGTAATGAGCAGTTCTTC. Amino acid sequence: CASSRLPAPIDRGSNEQFF.

The chain links TRBV9 to TRBJ1-4; 8 nucleotides line up with TRBD1. With 2 bases clipped from V and 7 bases from J, the junction kept 4 bases outside the gene matches. This CDR3 is built from 14 residues. Germline CDR1 reads SGDLS; CDR2 reads YYNGEE. This CDR3 is CASSVADRGEKLFF. In nucleotides, the CDR3 is TGTGCCAGCAGCGTCGCAGACAGGGGTGAAAAACTGTTTTTT.

The J gene is TRBJ2-7, the V gene TRBV4-1; TRBD1 might be the D (6 bases). The CDR3 runs to 16 residues. Germline assignment: CDR1 MGHRA and CDR2 YSYEKL. V gave up 4 bases and J gave up 4 bases, with 20 bases separating them. This chain's CDR3 is CASSPRQAASGYEQYF. The CDR3 coding sequence is TGCGCCAGCAGCCCTCGACAGGCCGCCTCGGGTTACGAGCAGTACTTC.

The chain carries TRBV25-1 and TRBJ1-5; unclear D gene. Trimming cost V 7 bases and J 7 bases, with 29 bases left between them. The CDR3 length is 18 residues. Germline assignment: CDR1 MGHDK and CDR2 SYGVNS. The CDR3 sequence is CASKGLLFLKGNDQPQHF. CDR3 nucleotides: TGTGCCAGCAAAGGCCTTTTGTTCCTTAAAGGAAATGACCAGCCCCAGCATTTT. Full variable domain (remainder filled in from reference TRBV25-1 and TRBJ1-5): EADIYQTPRYLVIGTGKKITLECSQTMGHDKMYWYQQDPGMELHLIHYSYGVNSTEKGDLSSESTVSRIRTEHFPLTLESARPSHTSQYLCASKGLLFLKGNDQPQHFGDGTRLSIL.

The genes are TRBV28 and TRBJ2-3; the match to TRBD2 covers 8 bases. The germline V gene has CDR1 MDHEN and CDR2 SYDVKM. V trimming: 7 bases; J trimming: 4 bases; junction bases outside the gene matches: 10. This CDR3 is built from 15 residues. CDR3 loop: CASNLGGATADTQYF. CDR3 in DNA: TGTGCCAGCAACCTCGGGGGGGCCACCGCAGATACGCAGTATTTT.

The rearrangement joins TRBV27 to TRBJ1-3; D may be TRBD1 (5 bases). Germline-derived CDR1 and CDR2 are MNHEY and SMNVEV (reference sequence). The CDR3 runs to 18 residues. V gave up 5 bases and J gave up 7 bases, with 27 bases separating them. In DNA, the CDR3 is TGTGCCAGCAGTCATTGGGGAGGTGAGGGGCCCTTTGGGAACACCATATATTTT. Translation gives CASSHWGGEGPFGNTIYF.

J is TRBJ2-1 and V is TRBV29-1; 10 positions match TRBD1. This CDR3 has 16 amino acids. V shed 1 base, J shed 5 bases, and the junction held 8 bases outside the gene matches. Germline V gives CDR1 SQVTM, CDR2 ANQGSEA. The chain's CDR3 is CSVEGRQGAYHNEQFF. The CDR3 nucleotides are TGCAGCGTTGAAGGGAGACAGGGGGCCTACCACAATGAGCAGTTCTTC.

This clone was detected once. The chain employs TRBV5-8 and TRBJ1-6; D might be TRBD1 (5 bases). Trimming took off 4 bases at V and 4 bases at J, with 12 bases between the two ends. The CDR3 covers 15 residues. The germline CDR1 and CDR2 sequences are SGHTS and YDEGEE. The CDR3 here is CASSHDSPYNSPLHF. The CDR3 DNA sequence: TGTGCCAGCAGCCACGACAGTCCTTATAATTCACCCCTCCACTTT.

In the case of this clone: At one of its ends the junction is not consistent with the germline gene, which may arise from a read error. V is TRBV7-7 and J is TRBJ2-1, with 9 bases lining up with TRBD2. This CDR3 has 17 amino acids. Germline loops: CDR1 SSHAT, CDR2 FNYEAQ (reference sequence). The DNA for the CDR3 is TGTGCTAGCAGCCCATACCCGCGACTAGCGGAAACCAATGAGCAGTTCTTC. Encoded protein: CASSPYPRLAETNEQFF.

V gene TRBV21-1 combines with J gene TRBJ1-5; the D segment call TRBD1 is taken from the table without a DNA check. TRBV21-1 is deemed a pseudogene. The CDR3 extends over 14 amino acids. The CDR3 bases are TGTGCCAGCCCTCGACAGGGATTGCATCAGCCCCAGCATTTT. Translated: CASPRQGLHQPQHF.

A remark on this clone: The same CDR3 also results from other DNA sequences found in this sample. The rearrangement uses TRBV7-9 and TRBJ2-5; possibly TRBD1 for D (5 bases). Trimming left V 2 bases short and J 5 bases short, with 9 bases between. CDR3 length: 13 residues. The germline V gene encodes CDR1 SEHNR and CDR2 FQNEAQ (reference sequence). The CDR3 DNA is TGTGCCAGCAGCTTACTCTCAGGGGAGACCCAGTACTTC. It codes for CASSLLSGETQYF.

This clone was observed a single time. The V gene is TRBV19, the J gene TRBJ1-5; D is ambiguous. The CDR3 sequence is 12 residues long. Germline CDR1 LNHDA, CDR2 SQIVND (reference sequence). Trimming stripped 6 bases from V and 3 bases from J, with 6 bases between. Here the CDR3 reads CASSYINQPQHF. CDR3 coding DNA: TGTGCCAGTAGCTATATCAATCAGCCCCAGCATTTT.